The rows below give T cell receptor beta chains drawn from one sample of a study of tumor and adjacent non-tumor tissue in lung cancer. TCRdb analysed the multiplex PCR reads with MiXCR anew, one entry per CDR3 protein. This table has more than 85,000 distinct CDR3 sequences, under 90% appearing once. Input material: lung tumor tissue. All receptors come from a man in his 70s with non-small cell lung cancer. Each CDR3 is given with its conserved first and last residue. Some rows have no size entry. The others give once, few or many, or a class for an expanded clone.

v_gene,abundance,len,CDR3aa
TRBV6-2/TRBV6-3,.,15,CAISYRAPQTDTHYF
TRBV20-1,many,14,CSNLLAPSTDTQYF
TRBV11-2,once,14,CASSLTPRSDTQYF
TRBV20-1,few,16,CSARDPAGGRYKEQFF
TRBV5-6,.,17,CASSLVVGAGQDYGYTF
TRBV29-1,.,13,CSVEGQASTEAIF
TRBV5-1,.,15,CASSLGGTWNYGYTF
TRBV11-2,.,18,CASSSRKGGSSYNSPLHF
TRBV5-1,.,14,CASSFQEAGTEAFF
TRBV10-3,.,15,CTIGQRDRGQETQYF
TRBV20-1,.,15,CSVREGLAGTYELYF
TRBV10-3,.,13,CAISESHDCGYTF
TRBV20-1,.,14,CSTGASSSGNTIYF
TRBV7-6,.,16,CASSLAATSGANVLTF
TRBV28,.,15,CAGSLWGFGSYEQYF
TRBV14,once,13,CGSNQTYLDGYTF
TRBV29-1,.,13,CSVGVGGEETHYF
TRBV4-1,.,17,CASTHDRGGMGPYEQYF
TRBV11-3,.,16,CASSPKGPRGTDTQSF
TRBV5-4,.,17,CASSIQGEHSGANVLTF
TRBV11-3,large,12,CASSLVFYEQYF
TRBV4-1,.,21,CASSQDAGRLAGARDTDMQYF
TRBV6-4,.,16,CACSDTSGSSTDTQYF
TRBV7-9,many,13,CASSSEYNTEAFF
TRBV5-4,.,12,CARSSDTGEMFF
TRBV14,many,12,CASSRRGGRLFF
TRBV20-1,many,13,CSASTAGVETQYF
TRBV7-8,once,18,CASSSTATGGGPKFSQYF
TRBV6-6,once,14,CASSVRLLKTEAFF
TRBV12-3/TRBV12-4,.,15,CTSSTGHLPNSPLHF
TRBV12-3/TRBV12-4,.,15,CASRRDGAQTGELFF
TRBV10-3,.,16,CAIGEVSVSGANVLTF
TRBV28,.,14,CVISSRDRTDTQYF
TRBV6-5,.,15,CTVGRRLAGSCEQYF
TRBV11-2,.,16,CASSLVTAGGRNEHFF
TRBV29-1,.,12,CSHPSDPDTQYF
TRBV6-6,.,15,CTSRTSSGGRNEQFF
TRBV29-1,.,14,CSVGRGQGAYEQLF
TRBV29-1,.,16,CSVEVIRTGGSYEEYF
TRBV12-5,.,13,CASGRGAQETQYF
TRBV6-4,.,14,CASSETTGTGFLTF
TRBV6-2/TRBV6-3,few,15,CVSTPGLGNTNEQFF
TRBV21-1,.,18,CASTRIRPGQGAAETQYF